The 8 T cell receptor beta chains in this list originate from one sample, sequenced in a study of blood T cell repertoires in COVID-19. TCRdb keeps only in-frame clones here, not all; method: immunoSEQ multiplex PCR. Of approximately 350,000 clones in the sample, about 88% were seen once. Material: peripheral blood. These receptors came from a woman between 65 and 79 years old with COVID-19, enrolled during active disease.

Comments on this clone: Other DNA sequences in this sample translate to the same CDR3. The chain has TRBV5-4 and TRBJ1-1; 9 positions agree with TRBD1. Germline V gives CDR1 SGHNT, CDR2 YYREEE (reference sequence). With 4 bases clipped from V and 1 base from J, the junction kept 2 bases outside the gene matches. The CDR3 has 14 amino acids. The CDR3 DNA is TGTGCCAGCAGCCCGACAGGGGGGAACACTGAAGCTTTCTTT. This sequence encodes CASSPTGGNTEAFF.

V gene TRBV7-2 combines with J gene TRBJ1-5; D is possibly TRBD1 (5 bases). This CDR3 is 14 amino acids long. Trimming removed 4 bases from V and 2 bases from J, with 9 bases in between. CDR1 and CDR2 (germline): SGHTA, FQGNSA. As DNA, the CDR3 is TGTGCCAGCAGCTCGCGGGACCGCAATCAGCCCCAGCATTTT. Amino acids: CASSSRDRNQPQHF. Variable domain in full (rest from reference TRBV7-2 and TRBJ1-5): GAGVSQSPSNKVTEKGKDVELRCDPISGHTALYWYRQSLGQGLEFLIYFQGNSAPDKSGLPSDRFSAERTGGSVSTLTIQRTQQEDSAVYLCASSSRDRNQPQHFGDGTRLSIL.

This sequence joins TRBV5-6 and TRBJ1-1; D is uncertain. CDR1 is SGHDT and CDR2 is YYEEEE in the germline V gene. The V end lost 0 bases, the J end lost 1 base, and 16 bases lay between the germline ends. The length of the CDR3 is 17 residues. The CDR3 reads CASSLAGNPGKNTEAFF. The CDR3 DNA reads TGTGCCAGCAGCTTGGCCGGGAACCCCGGCAAGAACACTGAAGCTTTCTTT.

The genes are TRBV2 and TRBJ1-1, with D possibly TRBD1 on 6 matching bases. Germline V gene data show CDR1 as SNHLY and CDR2 as FYNNEI. V lost 6 bases to trimming and J lost 1 base, with 9 bases between them. The CDR3 is 13 residues long. The CDR3 DNA reads TGTGCCAGCAGACCGACAGGGAACACTGAAGCTTTCTTT. It encodes CASRPTGNTEAFF.

The CDR3 loop reads CASSPHRGEQFF. In DNA form, the CDR3 reads TGCGCCAGCAGCCCTCACAGGGGGGAGCAGTTCTTC. J is TRBJ2-1 and V is TRBV5-1, with 8 bases lining up with TRBD1. The CDR3 loop spans 12 amino acids. In germline, CDR1 is SGHRS, CDR2 YFSETQ. The ends lost 4 bases at V and 10 bases at J; junction bases unmatched: 4.

This CDR3 is CASSEGWSNQPQHF. The DNA of the CDR3 is TGTGCCAGCAGTGAGGGCTGGAGCAATCAGCCCCAGCATTTT. The chain employs TRBV2 and TRBJ1-5; D not resolved. The CDR3 is made up of 14 amino acids. V lost 3 bases, J lost 1 base, and 7 bases lay in between. Germline CDR1 and CDR2: SNHLY and FYNNEI. The entire variable domain, with the rest obtained from reference TRBV2 and TRBJ1-5, is as follows: EPEVTQTPSHQVTQMGQEVILRCVPISNHLYFYWYRQILGQKVEFLVSFYNNEISEKSEIFDDQFSVERPDGSNFTLKIRSTKLEDSAMYFCASSEGWSNQPQHFGDGTRLSIL.

V is TRBV7-9 and J is TRBJ1-4, with unresolved D. The CDR3 spans 14 residues. Trimming took 6 bases from V and 3 from J, leaving 11 bases between them. CDR1 is SEHNR, CDR2 FQNEAQ, per germline (reference sequence). The chain's CDR3 is CASSPVVSNEKLFF. CDR3 DNA: TGTGCCAGCAGTCCGGTCGTTTCTAATGAAAAACTGTTTTTT.

The chain combines TRBV4-2 with TRBJ2-2, with 11 bases identical to TRBD1. V shed 6 bases and J 7 bases; nucleotides not matched to a gene: 7. CDR3 length: 15 amino acids. Germline V gene lookup returns CDR1 LGHNA and CDR2 YNFKEQ. CDR3 in amino acids: CASSLGQGADGELFF. The CDR3 bases are TGTGCCAGCAGTCTCGGACAGGGGGCGGACGGGGAGCTGTTTTTT.